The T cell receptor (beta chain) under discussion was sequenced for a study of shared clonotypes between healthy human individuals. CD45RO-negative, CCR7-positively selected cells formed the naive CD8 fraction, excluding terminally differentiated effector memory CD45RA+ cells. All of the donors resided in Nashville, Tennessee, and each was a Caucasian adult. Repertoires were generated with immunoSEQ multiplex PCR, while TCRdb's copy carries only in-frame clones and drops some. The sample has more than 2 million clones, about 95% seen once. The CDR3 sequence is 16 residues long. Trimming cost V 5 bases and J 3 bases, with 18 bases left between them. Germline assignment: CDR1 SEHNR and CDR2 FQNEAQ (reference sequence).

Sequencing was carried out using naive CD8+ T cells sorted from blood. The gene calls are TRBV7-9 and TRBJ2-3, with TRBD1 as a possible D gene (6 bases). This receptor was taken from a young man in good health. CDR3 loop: CASSPPTGWGTDTQYF. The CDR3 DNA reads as TGTGCCAGCAGCCCCCCGACAGGTTGGGGGACAGATACGCAGTATTTT.